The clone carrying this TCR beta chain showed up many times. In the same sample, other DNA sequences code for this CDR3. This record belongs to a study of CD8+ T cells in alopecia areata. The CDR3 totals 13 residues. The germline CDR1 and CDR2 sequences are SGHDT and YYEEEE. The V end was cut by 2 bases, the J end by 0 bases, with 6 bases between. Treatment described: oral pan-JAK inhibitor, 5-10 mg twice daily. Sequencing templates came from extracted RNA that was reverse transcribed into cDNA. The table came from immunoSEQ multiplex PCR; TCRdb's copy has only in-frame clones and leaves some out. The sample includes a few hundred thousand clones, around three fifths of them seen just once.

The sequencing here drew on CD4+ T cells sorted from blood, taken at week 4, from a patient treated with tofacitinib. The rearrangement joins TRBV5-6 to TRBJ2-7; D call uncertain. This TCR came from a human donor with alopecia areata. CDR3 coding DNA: TGTGCCAGCAGCTTCGGCGGCTCCTACGAGCAGTACTTC. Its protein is CASSFGGSYEQYF.